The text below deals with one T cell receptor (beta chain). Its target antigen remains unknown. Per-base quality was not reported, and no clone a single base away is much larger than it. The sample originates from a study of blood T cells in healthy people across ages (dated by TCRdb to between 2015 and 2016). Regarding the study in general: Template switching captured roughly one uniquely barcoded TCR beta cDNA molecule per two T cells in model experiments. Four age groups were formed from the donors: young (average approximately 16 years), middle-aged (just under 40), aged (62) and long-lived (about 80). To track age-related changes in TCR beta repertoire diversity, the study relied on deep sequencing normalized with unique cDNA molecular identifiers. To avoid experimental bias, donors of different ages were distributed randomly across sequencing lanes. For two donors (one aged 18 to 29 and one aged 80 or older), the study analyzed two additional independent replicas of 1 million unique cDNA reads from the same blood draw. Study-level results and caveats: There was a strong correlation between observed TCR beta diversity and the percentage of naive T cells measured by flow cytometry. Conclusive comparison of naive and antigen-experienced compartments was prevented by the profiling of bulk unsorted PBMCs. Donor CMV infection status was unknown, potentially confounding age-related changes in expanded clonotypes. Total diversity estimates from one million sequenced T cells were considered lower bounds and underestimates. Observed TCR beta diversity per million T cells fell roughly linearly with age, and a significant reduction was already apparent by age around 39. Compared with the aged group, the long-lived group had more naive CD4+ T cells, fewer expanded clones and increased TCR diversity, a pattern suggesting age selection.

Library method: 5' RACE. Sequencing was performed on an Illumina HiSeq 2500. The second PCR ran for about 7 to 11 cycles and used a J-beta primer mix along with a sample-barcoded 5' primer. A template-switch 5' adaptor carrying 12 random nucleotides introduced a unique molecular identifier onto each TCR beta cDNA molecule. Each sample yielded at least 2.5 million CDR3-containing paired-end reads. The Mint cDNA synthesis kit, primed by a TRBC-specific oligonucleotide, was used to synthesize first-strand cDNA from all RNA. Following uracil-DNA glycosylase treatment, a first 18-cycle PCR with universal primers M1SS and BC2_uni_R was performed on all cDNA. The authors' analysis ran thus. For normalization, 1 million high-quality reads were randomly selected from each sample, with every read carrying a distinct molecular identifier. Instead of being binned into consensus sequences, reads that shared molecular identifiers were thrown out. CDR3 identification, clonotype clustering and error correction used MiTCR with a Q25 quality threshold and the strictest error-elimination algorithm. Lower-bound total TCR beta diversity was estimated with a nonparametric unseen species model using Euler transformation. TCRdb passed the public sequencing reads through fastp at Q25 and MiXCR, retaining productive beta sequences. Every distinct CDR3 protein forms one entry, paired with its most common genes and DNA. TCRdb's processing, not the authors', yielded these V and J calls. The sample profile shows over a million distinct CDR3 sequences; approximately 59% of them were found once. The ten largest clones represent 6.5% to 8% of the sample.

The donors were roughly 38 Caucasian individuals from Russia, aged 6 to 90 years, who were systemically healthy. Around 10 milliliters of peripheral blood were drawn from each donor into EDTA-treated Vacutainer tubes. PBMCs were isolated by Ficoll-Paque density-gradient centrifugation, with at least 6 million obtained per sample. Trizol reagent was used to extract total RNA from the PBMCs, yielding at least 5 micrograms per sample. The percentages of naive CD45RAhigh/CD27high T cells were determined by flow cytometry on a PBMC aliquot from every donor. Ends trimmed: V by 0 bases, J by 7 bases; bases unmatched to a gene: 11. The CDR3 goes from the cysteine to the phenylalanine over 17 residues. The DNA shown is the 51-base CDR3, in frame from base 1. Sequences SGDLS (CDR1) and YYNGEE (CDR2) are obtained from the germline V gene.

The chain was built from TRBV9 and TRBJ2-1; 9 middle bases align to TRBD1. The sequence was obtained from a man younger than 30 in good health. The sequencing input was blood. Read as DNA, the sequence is TGTGCCAGCAGCGTAGAGGGGGGTACGGGGACAGGGAATGAGCAGTTCTTC. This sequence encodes CASSVEGGTGTGNEQFF.